A selection of T cell receptor beta chains follows, all from one sample in a study of shared clonotypes between healthy human individuals. TCRdb's table, derived via immunoSEQ multiplex PCR, lists solely in-frame clones and lacks some. This sample has 550,000 to 750,000 clones, with around 95% found just once. Sample: naive CD8+ T cells sorted from blood. These TCRs come from a woman aged 25-40 years in good health. Both conserved end residues are part of each CDR3. Fields, in order: V gene, clone size, J gene, D gene, CDR3 DNA, CDR3 protein. The D gene is left open where the match is weak. The size field is filled for only some rows; it gives once, few, many or a size class.

V: TRBV11-2
size: -
J: TRBJ2-1
D: TRBD2
DNA: TGTGCCAGCAGCTTAGCTGAGGGAGGGTACAATGAGCAGTTCTTC
CDR3: CASSLAEGGYNEQFF

V: TRBV10-1
size: -
J: TRBJ1-1
D: -
DNA: TGCGCCAGCAGTGAGTCGGGGGGCACTGAAGCTTTCTTT
CDR3: CASSESGGTEAFF

V: TRBV19
size: -
J: TRBJ2-7
D: -
DNA: TGTGCCAGTGGGGATACCTACGAGCAGTACTTC
CDR3: CASGDTYEQYF

V: TRBV5-6
size: once
J: TRBJ1-3
D: TRBD1
DNA: TGTGCCAGCAGCCTGGGGACAGTCTCTGGAAACACCATATATTTT
CDR3: CASSLGTVSGNTIYF

V: TRBV10-1
size: -
J: TRBJ2-7
D: TRBD2
DNA: TGCGCCAGCAGTGAGGAGCGGGGATCCTACGAGCAGTACTTC
CDR3: CASSEERGSYEQYF

V: TRBV5-8
size: -
J: TRBJ1-5
D: TRBD1
DNA: TGTGCCAGCAGCTTGGGGACAGGCGGGGTTGTCGAGCCCCAGCATTTT
CDR3: CASSLGTGGVVEPQHF

V: TRBV5-8
size: -
J: TRBJ2-5
D: -
DNA: TGTGCCAGCAGCCGAAGACAAGACCAAGAGACCCAGTACTTC
CDR3: CASSRRQDQETQYF

V: TRBV28
size: -
J: TRBJ1-5
D: -
DNA: TGTGCCAGCAGTTTCTGGGGGCCCAATCAGCCCCAGCATTTT
CDR3: CASSFWGPNQPQHF

V: TRBV13
size: once
J: TRBJ2-1
D: -
DNA: TGTGCCAGCAGCTTAGCGGGATCGGATGAGCAGTTCTTC
CDR3: CASSLAGSDEQFF

V: TRBV28
size: -
J: TRBJ2-7
D: -
DNA: TGTGCCAGCAGCACGGTATCGCCCCCCTACGAGCAGTACTTC
CDR3: CASSTVSPPYEQYF

V: TRBV4-1
size: -
J: TRBJ2-7
D: TRBD1
DNA: TGCGCCAGCAGCCAGGCGGACAGGGAGTACGAGCAGTACTTC
CDR3: CASSQADREYEQYF

V: TRBV6-5
size: -
J: TRBJ1-4
D: -
DNA: TGTGCCAGCAGTGCGGACGGAGTCCATGAAAAACTGTTTTTT
CDR3: CASSADGVHEKLFF

V: TRBV19
size: -
J: TRBJ2-1
D: -
DNA: TGTGCCAGTAAGGTATTTGCGGATTCCTCCTACAATGAGCAGTTCTTC
CDR3: CASKVFADSSYNEQFF

V: TRBV6-1
size: -
J: TRBJ1-5
D: -
DNA: TGTGCCAGCAGTGCAAGGGGATGGAATCAGCCCCAGCATTTT
CDR3: CASSARGWNQPQHF

V: TRBV7-8
size: -
J: TRBJ2-7
D: -
DNA: TGTGCCAGCAGCTTAGTCGAGGGAGCCATCTACGAGCAGTACTTC
CDR3: CASSLVEGAIYEQYF

V: TRBV27
size: -
J: TRBJ1-2
D: TRBD1
DNA: TGTGCCAGCAGTATGGGACAGGGAATTGAGGGCTACACCTTC
CDR3: CASSMGQGIEGYTF

V: TRBV28
size: -
J: TRBJ1-3
D: -
DNA: TGTGCCAGCAGCTCCCCAGACCGGACAGACCCCTTCTCTGGAAACACCATATATTTT
CDR3: CASSSPDRTDPFSGNTIYF

V: TRBV19
size: -
J: TRBJ2-7
D: TRBD1
DNA: TGTGCCAGTAGTAGTCGACAGGGATCCTACGAGCAGTACTTC
CDR3: CASSSRQGSYEQYF

V: TRBV4-1
size: -
J: TRBJ1-1
D: TRBD1
DNA: TGCGCCAGCAGCCAGGCAGGGGGCGCGGTGTACACTGAAGCTTTCTTT
CDR3: CASSQAGGAVYTEAFF

V: TRBV28
size: -
J: TRBJ1-1
D: -
DNA: TGTGCCAGCAGTTTCCATAGTCAGGGGACGTCTGAAGCTTTCTTT
CDR3: CASSFHSQGTSEAFF

V: TRBV27
size: -
J: TRBJ2-7
D: -
DNA: TGTGCCAGCAGGACAGGTAGCTACGAGCAGTACTTC
CDR3: CASRTGSYEQYF